Listed below are T cell receptor beta chains from one sample, sequenced in a study of shared clonotypes between healthy human individuals. Using immunoSEQ multiplex PCR, the repertoire was profiled, and TCRdb retains in-frame clones only, with some absent. The sample lists millions of clones; under 95% were seen once. The sequencing input was naive CD8+ T cells from PBMCs. Source of these receptors: a young man in good health. Some clones in this sample may be carry-over from other donors' samples. Both conserved end residues are part of each CDR3. The D gene is left open where the match is weak. The size entry is marked missing in some rows and otherwise reads once, few, many or a size class.

j_call,v_call,d_call,cdr3_length,clone_size,cdr3_aa,cdr3_nt
TRBJ2-1,TRBV6-1,TRBD2,16,NA,CASSEGTSGTYNEQFF,TGTGCCAGCAGTGAGGGGACTAGCGGTACCTACAATGAGCAGTTCTTC
TRBJ1-5,TRBV19,NA,16,NA,CASSIDLGEGNQPQHF,TGTGCCAGTAGTATAGATTTAGGAGAGGGCAATCAGCCCCAGCATTTT
TRBJ1-1,TRBV28,NA,12,NA,CASSLLWGEAFF,TGTGCCAGCAGTTTATTATGGGGTGAAGCTTTCTTT
TRBJ2-5,TRBV11-2,TRBD1,18,NA,CASSLAWRTGKYQETQYF,TGTGCCAGCAGCTTAGCCTGGAGGACAGGAAAGTACCAAGAGACCCAGTACTTC
TRBJ2-2,TRBV27,NA,17,NA,CASSFLIPQLNTGELFF,TGTGCCAGCAGTTTCCTTATCCCCCAGTTGAACACCGGGGAGCTGTTTTTT
TRBJ2-5,TRBV4-1,NA,15,NA,CASSQVMLPQETQYF,TGCGCCAGCAGCCAAGTAATGCTTCCCCAAGAGACCCAGTACTTC
TRBJ2-7,TRBV7-9,NA,12,NA,CASSLASPEQYF,TGTGCCAGCAGCTTAGCTTCCCCCGAGCAGTACTTC
TRBJ2-7,TRBV28,TRBD1,14,NA,CASSLADRVDEQYF,TGTGCCAGCAGTTTAGCGGACAGGGTCGACGAGCAGTACTTC
TRBJ2-7,TRBV7-2,TRBD2,15,once,CASSLATSGIREQYF,TGTGCCAGCAGCTTAGCGACTAGCGGGATTCGCGAGCAGTACTTC
TRBJ2-7,TRBV13,NA,12,NA,CASSSGTAEQYF,TGTGCCAGCTCCAGTGGGACGGCCGAGCAGTACTTC
TRBJ2-3,TRBV29-1,TRBD2,14,NA,CSVRAGLSTDTQYF,TGCAGCGTCCGAGCGGGATTGAGCACAGATACGCAGTATTTT
TRBJ2-7,TRBV5-6,NA,11,NA,CASSEGYEQYF,TGTGCCAGCTCCGAAGGCTACGAGCAGTACTTC
TRBJ2-7,TRBV7-9,NA,15,NA,CASSPLGPHSYEQYF,TGTGCCAGCAGCCCCCTCGGACCGCACTCCTACGAGCAGTACTTC
TRBJ1-1,TRBV9,NA,14,few,CASSPWGGGTEAFF,TGTGCCAGCAGCCCGTGGGGGGGAGGCACTGAAGCTTTCTTT
TRBJ1-2,TRBV6-6,NA,13,NA,CASSYSSGPGYTF,TGTGCCAGCAGTTACTCGAGCGGCCCCGGCTACACCTTC
TRBJ2-2,TRBV4-1,TRBD2,14,NA,CASSPGTRPGELFF,TGCGCCAGCAGCCCTGGGACTAGGCCCGGGGAGCTGTTTTTT
TRBJ2-7,TRBV27,NA,13,few,CASSFGGTYEQYF,TGTGCCAGCAGTTTTGGCGGAACCTACGAGCAGTACTTC
TRBJ2-7,TRBV19,NA,13,NA,CASNRTAAYEQYF,TGTGCCAGTAATCGGACAGCGGCCTACGAGCAGTACTTC
TRBJ2-7,TRBV4-2,TRBD2,18,NA,CASSQVYRGRSFSYEQYF,TGTGCCAGCAGCCAAGTTTACCGCGGGAGGAGTTTCTCCTACGAGCAGTACTTC
TRBJ2-7,TRBV5-6,TRBD1,18,NA,CASSQLIRTGTEFDEQYF,TGTGCCAGCAGTCAACTTATCCGGACAGGGACGGAGTTTGACGAGCAGTACTTC
TRBJ1-1,TRBV10-3,NA,13,NA,CAISGPEQSEAFF,TGTGCCATCAGTGGACCGGAACAATCTGAAGCTTTCTTT
TRBJ1-1,TRBV5-8,NA,14,NA,CASSLTGRGTEAFF,TGTGCCAGCAGCCTTACAGGGAGAGGGACTGAAGCTTTCTTT
TRBJ2-7,TRBV29-1,NA,13,NA,CSVVGGITYEQYF,TGCAGCGTGGTTGGCGGTATCACCTACGAGCAGTACTTC
TRBJ1-1,TRBV27,TRBD1,14,NA,CASSLGTGQGIAFF,TGTGCCAGCAGTTTAGGGACGGGACAGGGCATAGCTTTCTTT
TRBJ1-1,TRBV28,TRBD1,17,NA,CASCWGPSGGEGTEAFF,TGTGCCAGCTGCTGGGGGCCCTCAGGGGGCGAGGGAACTGAAGCTTTCTTT
TRBJ1-5,TRBV2,NA,15,few,CASGNDGAENQPQHF,TGTGCCAGCGGAAACGACGGGGCAGAAAATCAGCCCCAGCATTTT
TRBJ1-5,TRBV28,TRBD1,13,NA,CASGTGGGQPQHF,TGTGCCAGCGGAACAGGGGGCGGTCAGCCCCAGCATTTT
TRBJ1-1,TRBV27,TRBD1,14,NA,CASSSRTGNTEAFF,TGTGCCAGCAGTTCCCGGACAGGGAACACTGAAGCTTTCTTT
TRBJ2-7,TRBV29-1,NA,11,NA,CSVEISYEQYF,TGCAGCGTTGAAATCTCCTACGAGCAGTACTTC
TRBJ2-5,TRBV19,NA,14,NA,CASSQFGDQETQYF,TGTGCCAGTAGTCAATTCGGGGACCAAGAGACCCAGTACTTC
TRBJ1-5,TRBV5-6,NA,16,NA,CASSLSGDYSNQPQHF,TGTGCCAGCAGCTTATCTGGGGATTATAGCAATCAGCCCCAGCATTTT
TRBJ2-1,TRBV5-6,TRBD1,16,once,CASSLETGGFYNEQFF,TGTGCCAGCAGCTTGGAGACAGGGGGTTTCTACAATGAGCAGTTCTTC
TRBJ1-1,TRBV6-5,NA,15,once,CASSYRGGFGSEAFF,TGTGCCAGCAGTTACCGCGGGGGTTTTGGATCTGAAGCTTTCTTT
TRBJ2-1,TRBV6-1,NA,14,NA,CASSDLTTIDEQFF,TGTGCCAGCAGTGATTTGACGACGATTGATGAGCAGTTCTTC
TRBJ1-1,TRBV11-2,NA,14,NA,CASSLGHRVTEAFF,TGTGCCAGCAGCTTAGGACACAGGGTGACTGAAGCTTTCTTT
TRBJ2-4,TRBV7-9,TRBD1,14,NA,CASSGRQGQNIQYF,TGTGCCAGCAGCGGTAGACAGGGGCAAAACATTCAGTACTTC
TRBJ2-1,TRBV4-3,TRBD2,15,NA,CASSHTSGPPNEQFF,TGCGCCAGCAGCCACACTAGCGGGCCACCCAATGAGCAGTTCTTC
TRBJ1-1,TRBV25-1,NA,11,NA,CASRGRTEAFF,TGTGCCAGCAGGGGTAGAACTGAAGCTTTCTTT
TRBJ2-7,TRBV27,NA,14,NA,CASSLTAVNYEQYF,TGTGCCAGCAGTTTAACAGCTGTCAACTACGAGCAGTACTTC
TRBJ1-4,TRBV6-1,NA,18,NA,CASSELRGNTATNEKLFF,TGTGCCAGCAGTGAATTAAGGGGGAACACTGCAACTAATGAAAAACTGTTTTTT
TRBJ2-7,TRBV5-1,NA,15,NA,CASSLRGESFGEQYF,TGCGCCAGCAGCTTGCGAGGGGAATCTTTTGGCGAGCAGTACTTC